These T cell receptor beta chains were read from a single sample in a study of blood T cell repertoires in COVID-19. Data came from immunoSEQ multiplex PCR; TCRdb stores just in-frame clones and leaves some out. The top ten clones hold around 15% of a sample with 220,000 or so clones, roughly 88% of them seen once. Sequenced sample: PBMCs or T cells enriched from blood (not recorded which). The receptors originated from a woman in her forties or fifties with acute COVID-19. Each CDR3 is given with its conserved first and last residue. Fields, in order: V gene, D gene, clone size, J gene, CDR3 DNA, CDR3 protein. A D gene is named only where the DNA matches it firmly. Size tells how often a clone was seen (once, few, many) or the class of an expanded clone, and some rows leave it out.

v_gene: TRBV11-2
d_gene: NA
abundance: NA
j_gene: TRBJ1-1
CDR3nt: TGTGCCAGCAGCTACCACTCCGGGGGTGGGACTGAAGCTTTCTTT
CDR3aa: CASSYHSGGGTEAFF

v_gene: TRBV21-1
d_gene: NA
abundance: NA
j_gene: TRBJ2-1
CDR3nt: TGTGCCAGCATCTGTAGCGACGATAATGAGCAGTTCTTC
CDR3aa: CASICSDDNEQFF

v_gene: TRBV9
d_gene: NA
abundance: NA
j_gene: TRBJ2-5
CDR3nt: TGTGCCAGCAGCGTTACCCAGGGGCAAGAGACCCAGTACTTC
CDR3aa: CASSVTQGQETQYF

v_gene: TRBV28
d_gene: NA
abundance: NA
j_gene: TRBJ1-3
CDR3nt: TGTGCCAGCAGCCCCCCCGGGACTGGATTTGGGCACACCATATATTTT
CDR3aa: CASSPPGTGFGHTIYF

v_gene: TRBV6-5
d_gene: TRBD1
abundance: NA
j_gene: TRBJ1-1
CDR3nt: TGTGCCAGCAGTTTGGGACAGGGGGCAAGGGGCACTGAAGCTTTCTTT
CDR3aa: CASSLGQGARGTEAFF

v_gene: TRBV27
d_gene: TRBD1
abundance: once
j_gene: TRBJ1-4
CDR3nt: TGTGCCAGCAGTTCCCGGACAGGGGAGGTTAGAGAAAAACTGTTTTTT
CDR3aa: CASSSRTGEVREKLFF

v_gene: TRBV18
d_gene: NA
abundance: NA
j_gene: TRBJ2-5
CDR3nt: TGTGCCAGCTCCCTGGGGCACCAAGAGACCCAGTACTTC
CDR3aa: CASSLGHQETQYF

v_gene: TRBV7-8
d_gene: NA
abundance: NA
j_gene: TRBJ1-2
CDR3nt: TGTGCCAGCAGCTTAAGTGGGGCTGGCTATGGCTACACCTTC
CDR3aa: CASSLSGAGYGYTF

v_gene: TRBV19
d_gene: TRBD1
abundance: NA
j_gene: TRBJ2-7
CDR3nt: TGTGCCAGTAGTATAGGCCTCGGGACAGTCAGGGATCTGTACTTC
CDR3aa: CASSIGLGTVRDLYF

v_gene: TRBV4-3
d_gene: NA
abundance: NA
j_gene: TRBJ1-4
CDR3nt: TGCGCCAGCAGCCAAGCCCTGGGAGGTGAAAAACTGTTTTTT
CDR3aa: CASSQALGGEKLFF

v_gene: TRBV7-9
d_gene: NA
abundance: NA
j_gene: TRBJ2-3
CDR3nt: TGTGCCAGCAGCTTGATGGGCGGGGGCACAGATACGCAGTATTTT
CDR3aa: CASSLMGGGTDTQYF

v_gene: TRBV2
d_gene: NA
abundance: NA
j_gene: TRBJ1-1
CDR3nt: TGTGCCAGCAGGTACAGGGTTTTGGACACTGAAGCTTTCTTT
CDR3aa: CASRYRVLDTEAFF

v_gene: TRBV12-5
d_gene: TRBD1
abundance: NA
j_gene: TRBJ1-2
CDR3nt: TGTGCTAGTGGTTTGAGGACAGGGGCTACGAACTATGGCTACACCTTC
CDR3aa: CASGLRTGATNYGYTF

v_gene: TRBV7-2
d_gene: NA
abundance: NA
j_gene: TRBJ2-5
CDR3nt: TGTGCCAGCAGCTTAGGGCCCCGAGAGACCCAGTACTTC
CDR3aa: CASSLGPRETQYF

v_gene: TRBV23-1
d_gene: TRBD1
abundance: NA
j_gene: TRBJ1-2
CDR3nt: TGCGCCAGCAGTCAAGAGGGGGCCTACTATGGCTACACCTTC
CDR3aa: CASSQEGAYYGYTF

v_gene: TRBV5-6
d_gene: NA
abundance: NA
j_gene: TRBJ2-3
CDR3nt: TGTGCCAGCAGCTTGGGAAGCGGAGGGCTGCATACGCAGTATTTT
CDR3aa: CASSLGSGGLHTQYF

v_gene: TRBV28
d_gene: TRBD2
abundance: NA
j_gene: TRBJ2-3
CDR3nt: TGTGCCGGCGCGGGAGCGACAAGTCCAGATACGCAGTATTTT
CDR3aa: CAGAGATSPDTQYF

v_gene: TRBV28
d_gene: NA
abundance: once
j_gene: TRBJ2-5
CDR3nt: TGTGCCAGCAGCCTTCTGGAAGGGGAACTAGAGACCCAGTACTTC
CDR3aa: CASSLLEGELETQYF

v_gene: TRBV28
d_gene: NA
abundance: NA
j_gene: TRBJ1-5
CDR3nt: TGTGCCAGCAGTTCGGACAGTGGTCATCAGCCCCAGCATTTT
CDR3aa: CASSSDSGHQPQHF

v_gene: TRBV28
d_gene: TRBD2
abundance: NA
j_gene: TRBJ2-2
CDR3nt: TGTGCCAGCATTAGTGGGGGGGTCACCGGGGAGCTGTTTTTT
CDR3aa: CASISGGVTGELFF

v_gene: TRBV25-1
d_gene: NA
abundance: NA
j_gene: TRBJ1-2
CDR3nt: TGTGCCAGCAGTGACCAGGGAAACTATGGCTACACCTTC
CDR3aa: CASSDQGNYGYTF

v_gene: TRBV5-1
d_gene: NA
abundance: NA
j_gene: TRBJ2-7
CDR3nt: TGCGCCAGCAGCTTGGGGAGGGAGTTCTCCTACGAGCAGTACTTC
CDR3aa: CASSLGREFSYEQYF

v_gene: TRBV3-1/TRBV3-2
d_gene: NA
abundance: once
j_gene: TRBJ2-5
CDR3nt: TGTGCCAGCAGCCAAGATGCTGGGGGGGCGGGATCGGTCGAGACCCAGTACTTC
CDR3aa: CASSQDAGGAGSVETQYF

v_gene: TRBV7-2
d_gene: NA
abundance: NA
j_gene: TRBJ1-5
CDR3nt: TGTGCCAGCAGCTTAGGGGTCGGGGGGAATCAGCCCCAGCATTTT
CDR3aa: CASSLGVGGNQPQHF

v_gene: TRBV4-3
d_gene: NA
abundance: NA
j_gene: TRBJ2-1
CDR3nt: TGCGCCAGCAGCCAAGGGGGGGCTAGCGGTACCTACAATGAGCAGTTCTTC
CDR3aa: CASSQGGASGTYNEQFF

v_gene: TRBV4-1
d_gene: TRBD1
abundance: NA
j_gene: TRBJ1-6
CDR3nt: TGCGCCAGCAGCCAAACCGGGACAGGAAGCCCAACCCTCCACTTT
CDR3aa: CASSQTGTGSPTLHF

v_gene: TRBV3-1/TRBV3-2
d_gene: TRBD1
abundance: NA
j_gene: TRBJ2-1
CDR3nt: TGTGCCAGCAGCCAAGATCGGGGGGCACGCGGACAGGGGGCAAATGAGCAGTTCTTC
CDR3aa: CASSQDRGARGQGANEQFF

v_gene: TRBV7-2
d_gene: NA
abundance: NA
j_gene: TRBJ2-7
CDR3nt: TGTGCCAGCAGCCACGGTGGGCTCTCCTACGAGCAGTACTTC
CDR3aa: CASSHGGLSYEQYF